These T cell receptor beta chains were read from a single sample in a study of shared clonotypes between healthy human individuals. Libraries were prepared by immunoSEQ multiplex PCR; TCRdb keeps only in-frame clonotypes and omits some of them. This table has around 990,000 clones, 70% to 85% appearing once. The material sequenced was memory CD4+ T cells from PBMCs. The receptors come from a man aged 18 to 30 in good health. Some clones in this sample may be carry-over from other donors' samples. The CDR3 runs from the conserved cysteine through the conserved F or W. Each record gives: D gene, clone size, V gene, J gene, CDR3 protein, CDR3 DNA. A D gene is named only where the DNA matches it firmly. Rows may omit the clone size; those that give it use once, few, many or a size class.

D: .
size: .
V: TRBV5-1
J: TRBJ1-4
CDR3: CASRKATNEKLFF
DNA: TGCGCCAGCAGAAAAGCAACTAATGAAAAACTGTTTTTT

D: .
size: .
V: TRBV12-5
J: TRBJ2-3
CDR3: CASGLSGTDTQYF
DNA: TGTGCTAGTGGCCTCTCAGGGACAGATACGCAGTATTTT

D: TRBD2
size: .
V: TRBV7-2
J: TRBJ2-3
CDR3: CAITSGSTDTQYF
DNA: TGTGCCATTACTAGCGGCAGCACAGATACGCAGTATTTT

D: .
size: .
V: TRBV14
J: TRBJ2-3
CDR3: CASSQFLQSTDTQYF
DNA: TGTGCCAGCAGCCAATTTCTACAGAGCACAGATACGCAGTATTTT

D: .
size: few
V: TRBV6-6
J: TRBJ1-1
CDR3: CASSAPQGQRTEAFF
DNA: TGTGCCAGCAGTGCCCCTCAGGGCCAACGAACTGAAGCTTTCTTT

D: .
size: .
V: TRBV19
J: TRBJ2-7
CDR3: CASSGAWDYEQYF
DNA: TGTGCCAGTAGTGGGGCGTGGGACTACGAGCAGTACTTC

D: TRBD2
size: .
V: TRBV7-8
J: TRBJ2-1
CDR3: CASTRGTRGVEQFF
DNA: TGTGCCAGCACCCGGGGGACTAGAGGGGTTGAGCAGTTCTTC

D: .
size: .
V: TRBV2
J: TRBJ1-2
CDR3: CASSEGWQGYGYTF
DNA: TGTGCCAGCAGTGAAGGTTGGCAGGGTTATGGCTACACCTTC

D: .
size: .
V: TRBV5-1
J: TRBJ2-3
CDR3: CASSLGAWGSDTQYF
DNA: TGCGCCAGCAGCTTGGGGGCCTGGGGCTCAGATACGCAGTATTTT

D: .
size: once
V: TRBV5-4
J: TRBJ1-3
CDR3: CASSSTLGGENTIYF
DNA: TGTGCCAGCAGCTCCACACTGGGGGGAGAAAACACCATATATTTT

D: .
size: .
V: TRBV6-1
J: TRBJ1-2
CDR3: CASSEGLNYGYTF
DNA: TGTGCCAGCAGTGAAGGGTTGAACTATGGCTACACCTTC

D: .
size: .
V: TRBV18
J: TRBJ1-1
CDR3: CASSPPAGRGGTEAFF
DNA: TGTGCCAGCTCACCGCCTGCCGGCCGGGGCGGCACTGAAGCTTTCTTT

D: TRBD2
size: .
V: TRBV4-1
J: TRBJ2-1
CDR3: CASSQAAGEKQFF
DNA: TGCGCCAGCAGCCAAGCTGCGGGGGAGAAGCAGTTCTTC

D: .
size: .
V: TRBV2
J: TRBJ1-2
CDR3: CASRRVGYGYTF
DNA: TGTGCCAGCAGGAGGGTGGGCTATGGCTACACCTTC

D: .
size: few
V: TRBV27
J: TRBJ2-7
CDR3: CASSGNYEQYF
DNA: TGTGCCAGCAGTGGCAACTACGAGCAGTACTTC

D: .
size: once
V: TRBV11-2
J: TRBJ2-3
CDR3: CASSLARLPALQYF
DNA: TGTGCCAGCAGCTTAGCCCGGCTGCCGGCATTGCAGTATTTT

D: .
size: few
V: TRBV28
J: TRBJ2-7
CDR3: CASRPFRGLSYEQYF
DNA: TGTGCCAGCAGACCCTTTCGAGGCCTCTCCTACGAGCAGTACTTC

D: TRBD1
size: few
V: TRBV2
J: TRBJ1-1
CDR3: CASSELGQGMAFF
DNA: TGTGCCAGCAGTGAATTGGGACAGGGGATGGCCTTCTTT

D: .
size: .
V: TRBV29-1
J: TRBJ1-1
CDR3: CSVGQPPNTEAFF
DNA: TGCAGCGTGGGCCAGCCGCCGAACACTGAAGCTTTCTTT

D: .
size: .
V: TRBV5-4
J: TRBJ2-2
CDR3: CASSLRSGELFF
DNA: TGTGCCAGCAGCCTACGCTCAGGGGAGCTGTTTTTT

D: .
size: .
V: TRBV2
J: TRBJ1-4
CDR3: CASSRSRDEKLFF
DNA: TGTGCCAGCAGCCGGAGCAGGGATGAAAAACTGTTTTTT

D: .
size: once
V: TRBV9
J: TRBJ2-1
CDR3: CASSGTAGLDEQFF
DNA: TGTGCCAGCAGCGGAACAGCAGGATTGGATGAGCAGTTCTTC

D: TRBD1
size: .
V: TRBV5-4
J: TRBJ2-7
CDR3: CASSQRQGAGYEQYF
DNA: TGTGCCAGCAGCCAGCGACAGGGGGCGGGGTACGAGCAGTACTTC

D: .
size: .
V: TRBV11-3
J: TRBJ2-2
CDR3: CASSLVGPPGELFF
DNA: TGTGCCAGCAGCTTAGTGGGCCCTCCGGGGGAGCTGTTTTTT

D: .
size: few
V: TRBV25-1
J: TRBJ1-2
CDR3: CASMRGSYGYTF
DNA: TGTGCCAGCATGCGGGGAAGCTATGGCTACACCTTC

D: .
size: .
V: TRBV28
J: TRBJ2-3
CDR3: CASSFGAASTDTQYF
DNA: TGTGCCAGCAGTTTTGGGGCCGCTAGCACAGATACGCAGTATTTT

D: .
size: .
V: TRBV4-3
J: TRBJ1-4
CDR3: CASSQVERIYSGEKLFF
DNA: TGCGCCAGCAGCCAAGTCGAGAGAATCTACTCCGGGGAAAAACTGTTTTTT

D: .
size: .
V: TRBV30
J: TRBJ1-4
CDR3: CACPTQGMANEKLFF
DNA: TGTGCCTGTCCCACCCAGGGGATGGCTAATGAAAAACTGTTTTTT

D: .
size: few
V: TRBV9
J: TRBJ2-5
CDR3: CASSAGSVLGETQYF
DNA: TGTGCCAGCAGCGCCGGCAGCGTGCTGGGGGAGACCCAGTACTTC

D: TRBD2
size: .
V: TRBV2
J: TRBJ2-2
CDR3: CASSVRLAGGTGELFF
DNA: TGTGCCAGCAGCGTGAGACTAGCGGGGGGCACCGGGGAGCTGTTTTTT

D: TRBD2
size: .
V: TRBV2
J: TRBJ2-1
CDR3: CASSERPSGRPIYNEQFF
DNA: TGTGCCAGCAGTGAACGGCCTAGCGGGAGGCCGATATACAATGAGCAGTTCTTC

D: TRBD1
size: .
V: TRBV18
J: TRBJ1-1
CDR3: CASSFLQGGKPEAFF
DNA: TGTGCCAGCTCATTTCTACAGGGGGGCAAGCCTGAAGCTTTCTTT

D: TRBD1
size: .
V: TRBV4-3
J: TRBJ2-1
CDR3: CASSQEGTGKGNEQFF
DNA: TGCGCCAGCAGCCAAGAGGGGACAGGAAAGGGCAATGAGCAGTTCTTC

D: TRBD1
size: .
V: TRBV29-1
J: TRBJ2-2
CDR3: CSARTGGRSGELFF
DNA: TGCAGCGCCAGGACAGGGGGCCGGTCCGGGGAGCTGTTTTTT

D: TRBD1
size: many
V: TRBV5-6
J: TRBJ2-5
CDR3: CASSTGQRETQYF
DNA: TGTGCCAGCAGCACGGGACAGCGGGAGACCCAGTACTTC

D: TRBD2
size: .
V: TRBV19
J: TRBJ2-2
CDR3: CASTPAGGQGTGELFF
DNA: TGTGCCAGTACCCCTGCGGGAGGGCAGGGCACCGGGGAGCTGTTTTTT

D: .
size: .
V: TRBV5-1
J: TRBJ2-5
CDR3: CASSFGSGQETQYF
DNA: TGCGCCAGCAGCTTCGGGAGTGGTCAAGAGACCCAGTACTTC

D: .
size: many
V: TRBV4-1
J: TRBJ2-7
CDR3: CASSQADRPYEQYF
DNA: TGCGCCAGCAGCCAAGCAGACAGACCCTACGAGCAGTACTTC

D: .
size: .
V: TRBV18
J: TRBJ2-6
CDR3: CASSPSGSGANVLTF
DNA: TGTGCCAGCTCACCATCAGGGTCTGGGGCCAACGTCCTGACTTTC

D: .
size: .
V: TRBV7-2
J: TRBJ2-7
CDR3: CASSSQQGGEQYF
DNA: TGTGCCAGCAGCTCGCAGCAGGGGGGCGAGCAGTACTTC

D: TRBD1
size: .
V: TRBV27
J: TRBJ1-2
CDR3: CASSLRDRDNGYTF
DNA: TGTGCCAGCAGTTTACGAGACAGGGACAATGGCTACACCTTC

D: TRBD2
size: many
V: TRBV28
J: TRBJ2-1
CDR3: CASSLIPGTSAYNEQFF
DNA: TGTGCCAGCAGTTTAATCCCCGGGACTAGCGCATACAATGAGCAGTTCTTC

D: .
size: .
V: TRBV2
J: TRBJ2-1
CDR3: CASSPEGLSYNEQFF
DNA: TGTGCCAGCAGTCCTGAAGGGCTCTCCTACAATGAGCAGTTCTTC

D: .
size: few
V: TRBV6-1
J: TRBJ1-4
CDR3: CAIAVWGLNEKLFF
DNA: TGTGCCATCGCTGTGTGGGGCCTTAATGAAAAACTGTTTTTT

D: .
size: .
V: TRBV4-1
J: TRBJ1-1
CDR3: CASSQSDMDTEAFF
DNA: TGCGCCAGCAGCCAATCGGACATGGACACTGAAGCTTTCTTT

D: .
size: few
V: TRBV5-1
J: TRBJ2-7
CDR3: CASTPGSAEQYF
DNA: TGCGCCAGCACCCCTGGTTCGGCGGAGCAGTACTTC

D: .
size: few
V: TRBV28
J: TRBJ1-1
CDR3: CASSTGGLEAFF
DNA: TGTGCCAGCAGTACCGGGGGGCTTGAAGCTTTCTTT

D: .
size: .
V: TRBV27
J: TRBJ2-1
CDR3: CASSRWGLRVYNEQFF
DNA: TGTGCCAGCAGCCGCTGGGGTCTGAGGGTGTACAATGAGCAGTTCTTC

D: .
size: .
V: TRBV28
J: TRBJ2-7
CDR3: CASREGDPYEQYF
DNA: TGTGCCAGCAGGGAAGGAGACCCCTACGAGCAGTACTTC

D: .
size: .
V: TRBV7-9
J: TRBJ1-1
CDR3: CASSLTVGSEAFF
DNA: TGTGCCAGCAGCTTAACTGTTGGCAGTGAAGCTTTCTTT

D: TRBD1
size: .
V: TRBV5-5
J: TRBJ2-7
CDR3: CASSKTGDHEQYF
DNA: TGTGCCAGCAGCAAGACAGGGGACCACGAGCAGTACTTC

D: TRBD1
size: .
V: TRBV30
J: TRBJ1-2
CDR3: CAWTEGAQRFDGYTF
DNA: TGTGCCTGGACTGAGGGGGCTCAAAGGTTCGATGGCTACACCTTC

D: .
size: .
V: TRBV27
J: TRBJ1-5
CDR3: CASSLRGPPQWPQHF
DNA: TGTGCCAGCAGTTTACGGGGGCCCCCTCAATGGCCCCAGCATTTT

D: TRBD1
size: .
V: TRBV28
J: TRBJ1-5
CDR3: CASGAGTENNQPQHF
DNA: TGTGCCAGCGGAGCCGGGACAGAGAATAATCAGCCCCAGCATTTT

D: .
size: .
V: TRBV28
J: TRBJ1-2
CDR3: CASSPLGQGFYGYTF
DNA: TGTGCCAGCAGTCCACTCGGCCAGGGCTTTTATGGCTACACCTTC

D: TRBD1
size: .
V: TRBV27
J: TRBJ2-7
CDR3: CASSNPTGASSYEQYF
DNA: TGTGCCAGCAGTAACCCGACAGGGGCCAGCTCCTACGAGCAGTACTTC

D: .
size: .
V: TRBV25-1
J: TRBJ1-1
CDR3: CASTGRVGTEAFF
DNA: TGTGCCAGCACAGGCAGGGTGGGCACTGAAGCTTTCTTT

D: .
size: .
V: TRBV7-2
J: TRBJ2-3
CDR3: CASSLWGAGDTQYF
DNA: TGTGCCAGCAGCTTATGGGGGGCTGGAGATACGCAGTATTTT

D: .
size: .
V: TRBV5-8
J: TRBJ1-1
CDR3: CASRLGINAFF
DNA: TGTGCCAGCAGGCTCGGGATTAATGCTTTCTTT